Following are 31 T cell receptor beta chains from one sample sequenced in a study of T cells in Graves' hyperthyroidism and ophthalmopathy. Researchers took RNA transcripts and amplified the TCR beta CDR3 regions from them. The HTBI primer set was used in a first-round RT-PCR of the TCR CDR3. MiXCR, applied by TCRdb to the multiplex PCR reads, yields one record per CDR3 protein. This repertoire shows 600,000 to 700,000 distinct CDR3 sequences, roughly 14% found once; its top ten account for approximately 4.2%. The sample consisted of blood. Receptor source: a woman in her thirties or forties with Graves' ophthalmopathy.

This clonotype was seen at least ten times. This chain joins TRBV7-8 and TRBJ2-4; 9 nucleotides line up with TRBD2. CDR3 length: 19 amino acids. V gave up 0 bases and J gave up 2 bases; unmatched junction bases: 11. The germline CDR1 and CDR2 sequences are SGHVS and FQNEAQ. The CDR3 bases are TGTGCCAGCAGCTTAGCATTAGCGGGAGCCCTGTGGACCAAAAACATTCAGTACTTC. Its protein is CASSLALAGALWTKNIQYF. Supplemented by reference TRBV7-8 and TRBJ2-4, the full variable domain reads GAGVSQSPRYKVAKRGQDVALRCDPISGHVSLFWYQQALGQGPEFLTYFQNEAQLDKSGLPSDRFFAERPEGSVSTLKIQRTQQEDSAVYLCASSLALAGALWTKNIQYFGAGTRLSVL.

This clonotype was counted at least ten times. The rearrangement uses TRBV28 and TRBJ2-7, with TRBD2 matching 8 bases. CDR1 is MDHEN and CDR2 is SYDVKM in the germline V gene. This CDR3 is 15 amino acids long. With V trimmed by 5 bases and J by 2 bases, 8 bases remained unmatched. The CDR3 is CASSPTGGLTYEQYF. CDR3 DNA: TGTGCCAGCAGTCCGACGGGGGGGCTGACCTACGAGCAGTACTTC. The entire variable domain, with the rest obtained from reference TRBV28 and TRBJ2-7, is as follows: DVKVTQSSRYLVKRTGEKVFLECVQDMDHENMFWYRQDPGLGLRLIYFSYDVKMKEKGDIPEGYSVSREKKERFSLILESASTNQTSMYLCASSPTGGLTYEQYFGPGTRLTVT.

The table lists this clonotype with many counts. One end of the junction does not line up with germline, which may come from a read error. The genes are TRBV15 and TRBJ1-1; 9 nucleotides match TRBD1. The germline gives CDR1 LNHNV, CDR2 YYDKDF (reference sequence). The CDR3 covers 17 residues. DNA for the CDR3: TGTGCCACCAGTAGAGGACAGGGGTTGATTCCGAACACTGAAGCTTTCTTT. Protein product: CATSRGQGLIPNTEAFF.

This clonotype was seen ten or more times. The V gene is TRBV6-5, the J gene TRBJ2-2; TRBD1 or TRBD2 may be the D gene (6 bases each). V was shortened by 2 bases and J by 1 base, with 8 bases between the two germline ends. The CDR3 runs to 15 residues. Germline assignment: CDR1 MNHEY and CDR2 SVGAGI. As DNA, the CDR3 is TGTGCCAGCAGTTACGGAGGGGGGAACACCGGGGAGCTGTTTTTT. Protein sequence: CASSYGGGNTGELFF.

This clonotype has at least ten counts. The genes are TRBV6-2 or TRBV6-3 and TRBJ2-5, with D unresolved. This CDR3 has 13 residues. CDR1 MNHEY and CDR2 SVGEGT come from the germline V gene. V lost 0 bases, J lost 5 bases, and 7 bases lay in between. The DNA for the CDR3 is TGTGCCAGCAGTTACTCCTTCGGGGAGACCCAGTACTTC. Translation: CASSYSFGETQYF.

This clonotype has a count of ten or more. The genes are TRBV4-1 and TRBJ2-7; D not resolved. The CDR3 covers 15 residues. The germline CDR1 and CDR2 sequences are MGHRA and YSYEKL. Trimming took 0 bases from V and 2 from J, leaving 11 bases between them. The CDR3 here is CASSQDGSLAYEQYF. The CDR3 nucleotides are TGCGCCAGCAGCCAAGACGGCAGTCTAGCCTACGAGCAGTACTTC.

This clonotype was seen at least ten times. The rearrangement links TRBV28 to TRBJ1-2; 7 bases match TRBD1. Germline V lookup: CDR1 MDHEN, CDR2 SYDVKM. Trimming at V came to 6 bases and at J to 7 bases, leaving 8 bases not matched to a gene. CDR3 length equals 13 residues. CDR3 nucleotide sequence: TGTGCCAGCAGACGACAGGGCCAGACTGGCTACACCTTC. Protein sequence: CASRRQGQTGYTF.

CDR3 sequence (DNA): TGTGCCTGGAACCATGTTCGTAGACAGGCCGGGGAGCTGTTTTTT. It translates to CAWNHVRRQAGELFF. The chain combines TRBV30 with TRBJ2-2; the D gene is possibly TRBD1 (6 bases). V was pared by 4 bases and J by 6 bases, with 18 bases between. The CDR3 is 15 amino acids. CDR1 GTSNPN and CDR2 SVGIG come from the germline V gene (reference sequence).

This clonotype was recorded many times. The chain joins TRBV12-3 or TRBV12-4 to TRBJ1-1; D remains unclear. Deletions cut 7 bases from V and 0 bases from J, with 6 bases between. The CDR3 consists of 12 residues. CDR3 in DNA: TGTGCCAGCAATTGGATGAACACTGAAGCTTTCTTT. Residues: CASNWMNTEAFF.

This clonotype has at least ten counts. V gene TRBV7-6 combines with J gene TRBJ1-1; TRBD1 is a possible D gene (5 bases). Per the germline V gene, CDR1 is SGHVS and CDR2 is FNYEAQ. This CDR3 is 11 amino acids long. As DNA, the CDR3 is TGTGCAGTTAAAGGGCTGGGGGACGCTTTCTTT. This translates into CAVKGLGDAFF.

The chain uses TRBV24-1 and TRBJ2-2; 10 nucleotides agree with TRBD2. V was clipped by 4 bases and J by 6 bases; unmatched bases: 13. Germline V CDR1 and CDR2: KGHDR, SFDVKD. CDR3 length: 18 residues. CDR3 residues: CATSDPTLLAGSSGELFF. The CDR3 DNA is TGTGCCACCAGTGACCCCACCTTACTAGCGGGAAGCTCCGGGGAGCTGTTTTTT.

This clonotype was picked up many times. The V and J genes are TRBV6-5 and TRBJ1-6; the D gene is possibly TRBD1 (5 bases). The CDR3 contains 16 residues. CDR1 and CDR2 from the germline V gene are MNHEY and SVGAGI. The V and J ends lost 4 bases and 0 bases respectively, with 10 bases between them. CDR3 in DNA: TGTGCCAGCAGTTTGCGGGGGAGCTCCTATAATTCACCCCTCCACTTT. Its translation: CASSLRGSSYNSPLHF.

V and J are TRBV19 and TRBJ1-1; the match to TRBD1 covers 7 bases. Germline V gene sequence: CDR1 LNHDA, CDR2 SQIVND (reference sequence). The ends lost 7 bases at V and 8 bases at J; junction bases unmatched: 4. The CDR3 consists of 11 residues. As DNA, the CDR3 is TGTGCCAGTAACACACAGGGGGAAGCTTTCTTT. It is translated as CASNTQGEAFF.

This clonotype was picked up many times. V usage is TRBV11-2 and J usage is TRBJ2-2; 9 nucleotides line up with TRBD1. Unmatched junction bases numbered 12, after V lost 10 bases and J lost 6 bases. The CDR3 contains 15 residues. CDR1 and CDR2 (germline): SGHAT, FQNNGV. The CDR3 DNA sequence: TGTGCCAACTCTAGACCCGGACAGGGGTCCGGGGAGCTGTTTTTT. Protein: CANSRPGQGSGELFF.

This clonotype was observed at least ten times. The J gene is TRBJ1-6, the V gene TRBV28; the D is unclear. V dropped 6 bases and J dropped 5 bases, with 8 bases sitting between them. The CDR3 totals 13 residues. Germline CDR1 and CDR2: MDHEN and SYDVKM. CDR3 amino acids: CASRRTNNSPLHF. CDR3 coding DNA: TGTGCCAGCAGGAGGACGAATAATTCACCCCTCCACTTT.

The sample holds many counts of this clonotype. The V and J genes are TRBV20-1 and TRBJ2-7, with TRBD2 as a possible D gene (6 bases). Trimming took 3 bases from V and 3 from J, leaving 12 bases between them. CDR1 and CDR2 (germline): DFQATT, SNEGSKA (reference sequence). The CDR3 has 13 amino acids. The CDR3 nucleotides read TGCAGTGCTAGGGGGGGATTGCGCTACGAGCAGTACTTC. Translating it yields CSARGGLRYEQYF.

The chain joins TRBV6-1 to TRBJ2-3; D unresolved. Germline-derived CDR1 and CDR2 are MNHNS and SASEGT. The CDR3 consists of 13 residues. CDR3 protein: CAVRAPETDTQYF. CDR3 sequence (DNA): TGTGCAGTCCGGGCTCCCGAAACAGATACGCAGTATTTT.

This clonotype was seen at least ten times. This chain uses TRBV12-3 or TRBV12-4 with TRBJ1-1, with D possibly matching TRBD1 (6 bases). V was pared by 7 bases and J by 2 bases, with 11 bases between. The CDR3 loop spans 13 amino acids. The CDR3 DNA reads as TGTGCCAGCACAATAGGGGGAAACACTGAAGCTTTCTTT. Translation: CASTIGGNTEAFF.

This clonotype appeared many times. The genes are TRBV5-1 and TRBJ2-7, with TRBD1 as a possible D gene (6 bases). The CDR3 has 15 residues. Germline V gene data show CDR1 as SGHRS and CDR2 as YFSETQ. V dropped 5 bases and J dropped 3 bases, with 18 bases sitting between them. The CDR3 region has the DNA TGCGCCAGCAGTTTACTCCGGGACACAGGCTACGAGCAGTACTTC. Encoded protein: CASSLLRDTGYEQYF.

This clonotype was recorded many times. The V gene is TRBV6-1, the J gene TRBJ1-3; D unresolved. Germline loops: CDR1 MNHNS, CDR2 SASEGT. V was cut by 6 bases and J by 9 bases, with 9 bases left in between. This CDR3 spans 11 amino acids. CDR3 bases: TGTGCCAGCAGATCAAGGGCCACCATATATTTT. It codes for CASRSRATIYF.

This clonotype has at least ten counts. V gene TRBV11-2 combines with J gene TRBJ1-1; 8 positions match TRBD1. The CDR3 has 18 residues. With V trimmed by 0 bases and J by 1 base, 10 bases remained unmatched. Germline assignment: CDR1 SGHAT and CDR2 FQNNGV. The CDR3 region is CASSLDEGQGAWNTEAFF. DNA of the CDR3: TGTGCCAGCAGCTTAGATGAGGGGCAGGGGGCTTGGAACACTGAAGCTTTCTTT.

This clonotype was found many times. The chain has TRBV30 and TRBJ2-7; the D gene is possibly TRBD1 (6 bases). V lost 1 base to trimming and J lost 4 bases, with 14 bases between them. The CDR3 has 14 amino acids. Germline CDR1 reads GTSNPN; CDR2 reads SVGIG (reference sequence). The CDR3 DNA is TGTGCCTGGAGTGCCCCGACAGGACCTTACGAGCAGTACTTC. This encodes CAWSAPTGPYEQYF.

This clonotype was seen repeatedly, ten times or more. The rearrangement links TRBV2 to TRBJ2-5; TRBD2 might be the D (6 bases). CDR1 SNHLY and CDR2 FYNNEI come from the germline V gene. V lost 0 bases, J lost 5 bases, and 19 bases lay in between. The CDR3 consists of 17 residues. The CDR3 protein is CASSEALHGLRGETQYF. The CDR3, as DNA: TGTGCCAGCAGTGAAGCGCTTCATGGCCTCCGGGGGGAGACCCAGTACTTC.

The V gene is TRBV7-9, the J gene TRBJ2-2; D gene uncertain. CDR1 and CDR2 (germline): SEHNR, FQNEAQ (reference sequence). The CDR3 loop spans 14 amino acids. V lost 8 bases to trimming and J lost 4 bases, with 14 bases between them. DNA for the CDR3: TGTGCCAGCCAGCTGGAAGAGAGCACCGGGGAGCTGTTTTTT. Amino acid sequence: CASQLEESTGELFF.

This clonotype was recorded a few times. The chain joins TRBV11-1 to TRBJ2-2, with D maybe TRBD1 (6 bases). V shed 4 bases and J shed 1 base, with 16 bases lying between them. This CDR3 is built from 17 residues. CDR1 is SGHAT, CDR2 FQDESV, per germline (reference sequence). The CDR3 reads CASSSRYNRENTGELFF. The CDR3 nucleotides read TGTGCCAGCAGCTCCCGATATAACAGGGAGAACACCGGGGAGCTGTTTTTT. Variable domain in full (rest from reference TRBV11-1 and TRBJ2-2): EAEVAQSPRYKITEKSQAVAFWCDPISGHATLYWYRQILGQGPELLVQFQDESVVDDSQLPKDRFSAERLKGVDSTLKIQPAELGDSAMYLCASSSRYNRENTGELFFGEGSRLTVL.

This clonotype was observed at least ten times. The chain combines TRBV5-1 with TRBJ2-7, with 9 bases lining up with TRBD1. The CDR3 extends over 14 amino acids. J gave up 4 bases and V 4 bases, and 6 bases lay outside the gene matches. Germline CDR1 and CDR2: SGHRS and YFSETQ. The CDR3 loop is CASSPRDREYEQYF. CDR3 nucleotide sequence: TGCGCCAGCAGCCCCCGGGACAGGGAATACGAGCAGTACTTC.

This clonotype was recorded a few times. The chain combines TRBV27 with TRBJ2-4; TRBD2 aligns across 11 bases. Germline loops: CDR1 MNHEY, CDR2 SMNVEV (reference sequence). With 2 bases clipped from V and 0 bases from J, the junction kept 9 bases outside the gene matches. The CDR3 totals 19 residues. Here the CDR3 DNA reads TGTGCCAGCAGTTTAAGCCCAAGACTAGCGGGACTAGCCAAAAACATTCAGTACTTC. Encoded protein: CASSLSPRLAGLAKNIQYF.

This clonotype was found many times. The chain employs TRBV10-3 and TRBJ2-7; 10 nucleotides match TRBD2. Germline CDR1 is ENHRY and CDR2 is SYGVKD. CDR3 length equals 13 residues. V shed 4 bases, J shed 6 bases, and the junction held 3 bases outside the gene matches. CDR3 residues: CAISASGSVEQYF. The DNA of the CDR3 is TGTGCCATCAGTGCTAGCGGGAGCGTCGAGCAGTACTTC.

This clonotype was counted a few times. This chain connects TRBV12-3 or TRBV12-4 to TRBJ2-7, with 7 bases aligning to TRBD2. The CDR3 extends over 17 amino acids. J gave up 0 bases and V 1 base, and 9 bases lay outside the gene matches. CDR3 sequence: CASSLVTIAGSSYEQYF. The CDR3 DNA reads TGTGCCAGCAGTTTAGTCACCATAGCGGGCTCCTCCTACGAGCAGTACTTC.

This chain connects TRBV20-1 to TRBJ1-6; 8 bases map to TRBD1. This CDR3 is built from 17 residues. Germline assignment: CDR1 DFQATT and CDR2 SNEGSKA (reference sequence). The junction had 10 bases not matched to a gene; V was cut back by 1 base and J by 5 bases. The chain's CDR3 is CSARGRGGQGNNSPLHF. DNA for the CDR3: TGCAGTGCTAGAGGAAGAGGAGGACAGGGCAATAATTCACCCCTCCACTTT.

There are many counts of this clonotype. The V call is TRBV12-3 or TRBV12-4, the J call TRBJ2-7, with a weak D call TRBD1 (5 bases). The CDR3 length is 13 residues. V lost 7 bases to trimming and J lost 3 bases, with 13 bases between them. CDR3 nucleotide sequence: TGTGCCAGCACCTCAGCAGGGAACTACGAGCAGTACTTC. Its translation: CASTSAGNYEQYF.